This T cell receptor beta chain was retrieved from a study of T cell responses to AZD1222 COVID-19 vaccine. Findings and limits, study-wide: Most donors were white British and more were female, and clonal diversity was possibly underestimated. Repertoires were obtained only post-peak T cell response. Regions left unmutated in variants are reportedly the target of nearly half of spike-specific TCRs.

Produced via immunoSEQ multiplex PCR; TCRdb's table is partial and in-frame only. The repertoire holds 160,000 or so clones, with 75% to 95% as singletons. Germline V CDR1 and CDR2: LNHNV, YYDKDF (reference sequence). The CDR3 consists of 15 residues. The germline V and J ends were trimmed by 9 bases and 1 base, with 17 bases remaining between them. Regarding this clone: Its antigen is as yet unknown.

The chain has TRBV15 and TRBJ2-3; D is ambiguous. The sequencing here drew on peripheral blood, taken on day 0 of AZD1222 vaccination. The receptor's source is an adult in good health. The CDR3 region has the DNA TGTGCCACTACCCGATCGGCCTACCGCACAGATACGCAGTATTTT. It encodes CATTRSAYRTDTQYF.